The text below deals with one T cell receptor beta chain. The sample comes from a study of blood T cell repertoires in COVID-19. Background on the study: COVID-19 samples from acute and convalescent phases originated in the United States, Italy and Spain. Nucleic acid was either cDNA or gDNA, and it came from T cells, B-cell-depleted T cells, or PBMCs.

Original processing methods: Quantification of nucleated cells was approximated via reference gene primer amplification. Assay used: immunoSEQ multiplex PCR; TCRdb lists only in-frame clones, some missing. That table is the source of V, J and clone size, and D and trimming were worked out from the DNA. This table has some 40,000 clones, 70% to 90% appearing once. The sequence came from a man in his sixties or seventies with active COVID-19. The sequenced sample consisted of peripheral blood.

CDR3: CASSSRDRAYEQYF. CDR3 bases: TGTGCCAGCAGCTCCCGGGACAGGGCGTACGAGCAGTACTTC. The V and J genes are TRBV11-1 and TRBJ2-7; TRBD1 agrees at 9 bases. With 4 bases clipped from V and 4 bases from J, the junction kept 5 bases outside the gene matches. The CDR3 has 14 amino acids. The germline gives CDR1 SGHAT, CDR2 FQDESV (reference sequence).